This TCR beta chain derives from a study of vaccination effects on CD4 cells after COVID-19 (dated by TCRdb to the early 2020s). Turning to the overall study: Each participant received two doses of an mRNA SARS-CoV-2 vaccine, either BNT162b2 or mRNA-1273. Pre-vaccine samples were drawn from two convalescent patients 16 days and one week before the first dose, at 142 and 148 days after COVID-19 diagnosis. In both COVID-19 convalescent patients and infection-naive vaccine recipients, the study compared SARS-CoV-2 spike-specific CD4+ TCR repertoires from before mRNA vaccination with those from after it. The full study included over 8 COVID-19 convalescent patients and a few SARS-CoV-2-naive healthy vaccine recipients. In the study, cultures from other donors were sequenced using the Oncomine TCR Beta short-read assay on an Illumina iSeq 100.

Overall results and qualifications from the work: Both infection-induced and vaccine-induced clones contracted markedly at late post-vaccination timepoints, which is consistent with waning T cell responses. Only a small number of convalescent patients were included, and no early post-infection timepoints were available, which limited the study. Among convalescent patients, the spike-reactive repertoire after vaccination was made up mainly of new vaccine-induced clones that were largely distinct from the clones induced by infection.

Concerning this clone itself: Its specific antigen is unknown. No much larger clonotype is one base removed from it; base qualities were not supplied.

To identify antigen-specific CD4+ T cell clonotypes by their expansion, the ViraFEST assay first stimulated PBMC with viral peptide pools and then applied TCR sequencing. After 10 to 11 days of culture, CD4+ T cells were isolated with the EasySep CD4+ T cell isolation kit. Convalescent patients had PCR-confirmed SARS-CoV-2 infection between March and December 2020, before Alpha, Beta and Delta variants emerged in the United States. Each well held roughly 2 million PBMC cultured in IMDM containing roughly 5.1% human AB serum, 10 IU/ml IL-2 and gentamicin, along with 8 to 10 ug/ml peptides. An HIV-1 Nef peptide pool served as the negative control culture condition. Half of the culture medium was replaced with fresh IL-2-containing medium on days 3 and 7. Unless noted otherwise, every peptide stimulation condition was grown in triplicate wells. PBMC were separated from whole blood using Ficoll-Paque Plus gradient centrifugation and were then either cryopreserved at -140C or used fresh. Genomic DNA was extracted from cultured CD4+ T cells with the QIAamp micro DNA kit.

Receptor amplification or capture employed the immunoSEQ multiplex PCR assay. DNA from the CD4+ T cells that had been cultured and isolated underwent TCR beta CDR3 sequencing. On the authors' methods: Non-productive TCR sequences were discarded, and reads were trimmed to the CDR3 region, with only CDR3s of 7 or more amino acids retained. Antigen-specific clonotypes were identified with the MANAFEST web app by comparing expansion in peptide wells against reference cultures. For clones to be considered positive, expansion at FDR<0.05 versus reference and all other wells, an odds ratio above 5, and a frequency above 0.1% in two replicate wells were required. Cross-reactive clonotypes were defined as significantly expanded in SARS-CoV-2 spike wells and in at least one common cold coronavirus spike condition. Levenshtein distance calculated with the stringdist R package was used to assess CDR3 similarity, and unrooted trees were constructed with ape in R 3.6.1. Held by TCRdb, this immuneACCESS table contains in-frame sequences only and omits some clones. Under half of the omission traces to an unresolved V gene where checked; the cause of the rest is unknown. The DNA gave D and trimming, while V, J and clone size come from that table. This sample comprises tens of thousands of clones, 65% to 75% of them detected only once. Around 5% of the sample is held by the ten biggest clonotypes.

V loses 5 bases, J loses 2 bases, and the germline ends lie 12 bases apart. Via the germline V gene, CDR1 is MGHDK and CDR2 SYGVNS. From the cysteine up to the phenylalanine, the CDR3 has a length of 15 residues. Of the read, only the CDR3 DNA is kept; its 45 bases are in frame from base 1. The chain was built from TRBV25-1 and TRBJ2-2, with a tentative D gene TRBD2 over 5 matching bases. The sample here was CD4+ T cells from PBMCs cultured with HIV peptides, taken before COVID-19 vaccination. In the paper's terms, the cell subset or site label means: HIV-1 Nef peptide pool negative control/reference culture. This TCR derives from a human donor who had a prior SARS-CoV-2 infection. The nucleotide sequence reads TGTGCCAGCAGTTCTCGGGAAATAAACACCGGGGAGCTGTTTTTT. It specifies CASSSREINTGELFF. Reference TRBV25-1 and TRBJ2-2 proteins supply the regions before and after the CDR3; the full variable domain is: EADIYQTPRYLVIGTGKKITLECSQTMGHDKMYWYQQDPGMELHLIHYSYGVNSTEKGDLSSESTVSRIRTEHFPLTLESARPSHTSQYLCASSSREINTGELFFGEGSRLTVL.